One and the same sample provided the 10 T cell receptor beta chains below, sequenced in a study of vaccination effects on CD4 cells after COVID-19. These TCRs' antigens remain unknown. Antigen-specific CD4+ T cells were expanded (with viral peptide pools) by the ViraFEST assay ahead of sequencing. The culture ran for about 11 days, and then CD4+ T cells were isolated. Negative nucleocapsid antibody tests before and after vaccination confirmed no previous SARS-CoV-2 infection. Measured with immunoSEQ multiplex PCR; TCRdb has only the in-frame clones, and not every one. The sample lists under 70,000 clones; 60% to 80% were seen once. The sample consisted of CD4+ T cells from PBMCs cultured with HCoV-OC43 spike peptides, taken before COVID-19 vaccination. Sample subset: HCoV-OC43 spike overlapping peptide pool stimulation. These receptors came from a human donor who received a COVID-19 vaccine.

The CDR3 DNA reads as TGTGCCAGCAGTTACATGGGTTCCTACGAGCAGTACGTC. It codes for CASSYMGSYEQYV. The rearrangement joins TRBV6-5 to TRBJ2-7; no clear D. CDR1 MNHEY and CDR2 SVGAGI come from the germline V gene. The CDR3 sequence is 13 residues long. Trimming removed 2 bases at V and 1 base at J, with 6 bases between.

The rearrangement joins TRBV7-2 to TRBJ1-1; weak D call: TRBD1 (5 bases). Germline-derived CDR1 and CDR2 are SGHTA and FQGNSA. Trimming removed 1 base at V and 0 bases at J, with 6 bases between. The length of the CDR3 is 14 residues. This chain's CDR3 is CASSLVGVNTEAFF. The CDR3, as DNA: TGTGCCAGCAGCTTAGTGGGGGTGAACACTGAAGCTTTCTTT.

DNA of the CDR3: TGCGCCAGCAGCTCGGATAGCGGGACGCTAGTGGAGACCCAGTACTTC. Translated, it gives CASSSDSGTLVETQYF. The rearrangement uses TRBV5-1 and TRBJ2-5, with 8 bases identical to TRBD2. Trimming removed 3 bases from V and 5 bases from J; junction bases left unmatched: 12. The CDR3 loop spans 16 amino acids. CDR1 SGHRS and CDR2 YFSETQ come from the germline V gene. The whole variable domain, filled in from reference TRBV5-1 and TRBJ2-5, reads KAGVTQTPRYLIKTRGQQVTLSCSPISGHRSVSWYQQTPGQGLQFLFEYFSETQRNKGNFPGRFSGRQFSNSRSEMNVSTLELGDSALYLCASSSDSGTLVETQYFGPGTRLLVL.

The chain has TRBV28 and TRBJ2-1; possibly TRBD1 for D (6 bases). Germline CDR1 is MDHEN and CDR2 is SYDVKM. The CDR3 contains 13 residues. V dropped 7 bases and J dropped 3 bases, with 10 bases sitting between them. The CDR3 DNA reads as TGTGCCAGCATGAGGGGGTTCTACAATGAGCAGTTCTTC. This translates into CASMRGFYNEQFF.

V and J are TRBV15 and TRBJ2-4; 14 nucleotides line up with TRBD2. The trim removed 3 bases at V and 2 bases at J, leaving 6 bases unmatched. The CDR3 length is 18 residues. Germline V lookup: CDR1 LNHNV, CDR2 YYDKDF (reference sequence). The chain's CDR3 is CATSRTSGGAETKNIQYF. CDR3 sequence (DNA): TGTGCCACCAGCAGGACTAGCGGGGGGGCGGAGACCAAAAACATTCAGTACTTC.

This clone was seen more than once but under ten times. The chain employs TRBV7-9 and TRBJ2-7; no clear D. Trimming stripped 6 bases from V and 6 bases from J, with 9 bases between. Looked up from germline, CDR1 is SEHNR and CDR2 is FQNEAQ (reference sequence). There are 11 residues in the CDR3. The CDR3 DNA reads TGTGCCAGCAGTCGGATGGGCGAGCAGTACGTC. Its protein is CASSRMGEQYV.

This sequence joins TRBV5-4 and TRBJ1-2; 7 nucleotides agree with TRBD1. Germline CDR1 reads SGHNT; CDR2 reads YYREEE (reference sequence). The CDR3 length is 12 residues. V lost 4 bases and J lost 4; bases outside the gene matches: 1. CDR3: CASSRDSYGYTF. In nucleotides, the CDR3 is TGTGCCAGCAGCCGGGACAGCTATGGCTACACCTTC.

The J gene is TRBJ2-5, the V gene TRBV2; 7 positions match TRBD2. Germline V gene data show CDR1 as SNHLY and CDR2 as FYNNEI. The CDR3 consists of 15 residues. V gave up 6 bases and J gave up 3 bases; unmatched junction bases: 10. CDR3 nucleotides: TGTGCCAGCAGCCTAATGGGACTATACGAAGAGACCCAGTACTTC. It codes for CASSLMGLYEETQYF.

This clone occurred a few times. The chain links TRBV2 to TRBJ1-5, with D unresolved. This CDR3 comprises 15 residues. Germline CDR1 and CDR2: SNHLY and FYNNEI. V lost 3 bases, J lost 5 bases, and 14 bases lay in between. The CDR3 spells CASSDLRSRDQPQHF. The CDR3, as DNA: TGTGCCAGCAGTGATCTACGGTCTAGGGATCAGCCCCAGCATTTT.

The chain carries TRBV3-1 (or the pseudogene TRBV3-2) and TRBJ1-6; D might be TRBD1 (5 bases). V lost 0 bases, J lost 8 bases, and 8 bases lay in between. The CDR3 consists of 14 residues. CDR1 is LGHDT and CDR2 is YNNKEL in the germline V gene (reference sequence). CDR3 DNA sequence: TGTGCCAGCAGCCAAGATTGGGGGGATTCACCCCTCCACTTT. Protein: CASSQDWGDSPLHF.